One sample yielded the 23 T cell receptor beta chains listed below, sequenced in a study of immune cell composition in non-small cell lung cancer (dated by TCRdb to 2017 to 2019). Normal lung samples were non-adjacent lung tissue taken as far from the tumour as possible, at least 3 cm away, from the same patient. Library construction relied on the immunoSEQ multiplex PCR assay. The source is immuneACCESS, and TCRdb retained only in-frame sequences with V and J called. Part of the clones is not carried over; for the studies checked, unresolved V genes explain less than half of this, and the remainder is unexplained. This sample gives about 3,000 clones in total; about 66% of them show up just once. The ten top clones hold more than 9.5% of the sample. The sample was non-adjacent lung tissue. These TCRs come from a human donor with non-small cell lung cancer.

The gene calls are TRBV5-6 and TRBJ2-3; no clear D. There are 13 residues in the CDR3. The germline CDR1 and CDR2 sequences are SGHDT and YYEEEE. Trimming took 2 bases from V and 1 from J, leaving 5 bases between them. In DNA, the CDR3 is TGTGCCAGCAGCTTCCCGGGCACAGATACGCAGTATTTT. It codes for CASSFPGTDTQYF.

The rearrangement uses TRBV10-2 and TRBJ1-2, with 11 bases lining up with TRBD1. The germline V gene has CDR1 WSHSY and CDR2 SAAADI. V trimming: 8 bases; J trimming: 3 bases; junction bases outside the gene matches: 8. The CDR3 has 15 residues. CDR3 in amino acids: CASLGQGANDYGYTF. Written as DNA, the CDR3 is TGCGCCAGCCTAGGACAGGGGGCAAATGACTATGGCTACACCTTC.

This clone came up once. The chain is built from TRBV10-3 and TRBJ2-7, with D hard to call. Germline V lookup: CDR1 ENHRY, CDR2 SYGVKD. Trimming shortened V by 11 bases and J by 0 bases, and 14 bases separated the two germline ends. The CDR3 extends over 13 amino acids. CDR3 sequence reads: CASTDDISYEQYF. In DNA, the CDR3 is TGTGCCTCAACCGACGACATCTCCTACGAGCAGTACTTC.

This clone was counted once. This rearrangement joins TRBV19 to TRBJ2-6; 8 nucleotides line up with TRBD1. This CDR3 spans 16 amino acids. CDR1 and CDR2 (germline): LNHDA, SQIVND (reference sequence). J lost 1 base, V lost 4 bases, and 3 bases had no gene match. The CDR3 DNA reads TGTGCCAGTAGTACGGGACAGGCTTCTGGGGCCAACGTCCTGACTTTC. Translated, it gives CASSTGQASGANVLTF.

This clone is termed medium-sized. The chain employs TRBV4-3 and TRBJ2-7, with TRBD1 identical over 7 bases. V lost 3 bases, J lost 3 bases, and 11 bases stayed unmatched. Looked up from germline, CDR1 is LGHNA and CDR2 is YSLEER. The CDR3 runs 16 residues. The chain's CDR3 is CASSHSSTGELYEQYF. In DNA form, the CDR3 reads TGCGCCAGCAGCCATTCCTCAACAGGGGAACTCTACGAGCAGTACTTC.

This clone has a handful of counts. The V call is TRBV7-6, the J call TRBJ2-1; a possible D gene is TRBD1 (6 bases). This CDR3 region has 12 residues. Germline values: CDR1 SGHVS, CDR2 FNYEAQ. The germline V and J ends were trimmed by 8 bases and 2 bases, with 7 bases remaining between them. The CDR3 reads CASGGPYNEQFF. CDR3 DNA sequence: TGTGCCAGCGGGGGCCCCTACAATGAGCAGTTCTTC.

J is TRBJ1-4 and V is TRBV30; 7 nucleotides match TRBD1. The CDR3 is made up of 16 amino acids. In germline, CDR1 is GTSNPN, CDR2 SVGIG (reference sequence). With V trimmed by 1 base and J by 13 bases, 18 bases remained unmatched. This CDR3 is CAWSGRDRNLRSRLFF. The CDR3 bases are TGTGCCTGGAGTGGCCGGGACAGAAACCTTCGATCTAGACTGTTTTTT.

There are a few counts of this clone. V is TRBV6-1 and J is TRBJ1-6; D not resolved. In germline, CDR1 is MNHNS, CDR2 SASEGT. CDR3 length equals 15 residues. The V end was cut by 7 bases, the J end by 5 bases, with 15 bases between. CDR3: CASTRRAQDNSPLHF. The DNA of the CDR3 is TGTGCCAGCACCAGGCGGGCGCAGGATAATTCACCCCTCCACTTT.

CDR3 loop: CASSLGLAGRGYQETQYF. DNA of the CDR3: TGTGCCAGCAGCTTAGGCCTAGCGGGGCGGGGGTACCAAGAGACCCAGTACTTC. The V and J genes are TRBV11-2 and TRBJ2-5, with 9 bases lining up with TRBD2. Germline lookup yields CDR1 SGHAT and CDR2 FQNNGV. This CDR3 has 18 amino acids. Trimming removed 1 base from V and 0 bases from J; junction bases left unmatched: 9.

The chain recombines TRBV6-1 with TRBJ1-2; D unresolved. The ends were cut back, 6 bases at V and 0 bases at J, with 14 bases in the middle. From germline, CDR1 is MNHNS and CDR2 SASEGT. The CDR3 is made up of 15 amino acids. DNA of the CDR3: TGTGCCAGCAGGGGAGGACCAGAAACTAACTATGGCTACACCTTC. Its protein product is CASRGGPETNYGYTF.

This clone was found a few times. CDR3 DNA: TGTGCCAGCATGGCGGTGGGCACAGATACGCAGTATTTT. It is translated as CASMAVGTDTQYF. V gene TRBV2 combines with J gene TRBJ2-3, with D hard to call. Germline V lookup: CDR1 SNHLY, CDR2 FYNNEI. The V and J ends lost 7 bases and 1 base respectively, with 9 bases between them. The CDR3 spans 13 residues.

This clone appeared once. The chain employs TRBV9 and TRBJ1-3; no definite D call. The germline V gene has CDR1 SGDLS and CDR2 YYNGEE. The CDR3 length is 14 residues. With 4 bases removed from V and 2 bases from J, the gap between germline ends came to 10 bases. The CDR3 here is CASSPQVAGNTIYF. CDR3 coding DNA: TGTGCCAGCAGCCCCCAGGTAGCTGGAAACACCATATATTTT.

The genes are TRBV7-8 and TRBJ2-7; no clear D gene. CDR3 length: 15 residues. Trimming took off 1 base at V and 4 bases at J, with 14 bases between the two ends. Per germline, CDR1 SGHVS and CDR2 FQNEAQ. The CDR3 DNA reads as TGTGCCAGCAGCTTAGTCGGAGCAGCCGGATACGAGCAGTACTTC. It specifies CASSLVGAAGYEQYF.

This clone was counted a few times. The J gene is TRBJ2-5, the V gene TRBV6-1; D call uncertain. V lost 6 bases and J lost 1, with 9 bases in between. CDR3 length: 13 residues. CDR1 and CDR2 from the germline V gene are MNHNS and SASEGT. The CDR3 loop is CASSQAGQETQYF. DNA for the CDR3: TGTGCCAGCAGCCAGGCCGGCCAAGAGACCCAGTACTTC.

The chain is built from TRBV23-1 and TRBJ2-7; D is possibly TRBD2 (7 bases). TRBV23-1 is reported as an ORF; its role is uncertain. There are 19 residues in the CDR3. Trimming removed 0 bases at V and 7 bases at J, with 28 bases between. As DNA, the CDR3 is TGCGCCAGCAGTCAATCAGGGGGGGCTACAGGGCCGACCATTTGGGAGCAGTACTTC. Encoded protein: CASSQSGGATGPTIWEQYF.

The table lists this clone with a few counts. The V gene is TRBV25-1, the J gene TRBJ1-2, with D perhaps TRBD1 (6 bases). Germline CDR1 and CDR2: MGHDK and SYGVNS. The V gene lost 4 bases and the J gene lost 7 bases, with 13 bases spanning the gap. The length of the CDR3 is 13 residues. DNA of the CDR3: TGTGCCAGCAGTGTTCAGGGGTGGGGTGGCTACACCTTC. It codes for CASSVQGWGGYTF.

Here the CDR3 reads CASSTRGGLNYGYTF. In DNA form, the CDR3 reads TGTGCCAGCAGCACAAGGGGGGGACTGAACTATGGCTACACCTTC. The chain combines TRBV6-1 with TRBJ1-2; TRBD1 might be the D (6 bases). The germline V and J ends were trimmed by 6 bases and 2 bases, with 16 bases remaining between them. CDR3 length: 15 residues. Per the germline V gene, CDR1 is MNHNS and CDR2 is SASEGT.

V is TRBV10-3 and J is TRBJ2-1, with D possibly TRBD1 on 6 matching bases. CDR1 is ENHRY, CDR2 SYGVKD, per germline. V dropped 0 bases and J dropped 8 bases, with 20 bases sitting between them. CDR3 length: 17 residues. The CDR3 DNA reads TGTGCCATCAGTGAGTCGATCGGTCTGGGACAACGGGATGAGCAGTTCTTC. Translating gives CAISESIGLGQRDEQFF.

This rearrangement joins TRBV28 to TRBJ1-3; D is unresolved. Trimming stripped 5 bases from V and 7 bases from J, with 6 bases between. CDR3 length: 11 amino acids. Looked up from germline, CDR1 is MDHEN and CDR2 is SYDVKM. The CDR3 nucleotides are TGTGCCAGCAGTCAGGATAACACCATATATTTT. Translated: CASSQDNTIYF.

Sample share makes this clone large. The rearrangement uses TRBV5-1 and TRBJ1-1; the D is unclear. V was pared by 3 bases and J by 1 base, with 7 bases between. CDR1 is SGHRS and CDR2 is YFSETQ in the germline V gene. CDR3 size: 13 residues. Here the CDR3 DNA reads TGCGCCAGCAGCTCCCGGGAGAACACTGAAGCTTTCTTT. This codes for CASSSRENTEAFF.

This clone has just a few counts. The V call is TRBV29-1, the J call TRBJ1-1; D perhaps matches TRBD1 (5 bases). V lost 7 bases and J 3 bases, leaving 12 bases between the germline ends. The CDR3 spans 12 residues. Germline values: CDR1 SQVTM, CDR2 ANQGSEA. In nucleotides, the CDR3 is TGCAGCGGGGGGGGGGTGGACACTGAAGCTTTCTTT. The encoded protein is CSGGGVDTEAFF. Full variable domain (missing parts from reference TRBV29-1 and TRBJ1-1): SAVISQKPSRDICQRGTSLTIQCQVDSQVTMMFWYRQQPGQSLTLIATANQGSEATYESGFVIDKFPISRPNLTFSTLTVSNMSPEDSSIYLCSGGGVDTEAFFGQGTRLTVV.

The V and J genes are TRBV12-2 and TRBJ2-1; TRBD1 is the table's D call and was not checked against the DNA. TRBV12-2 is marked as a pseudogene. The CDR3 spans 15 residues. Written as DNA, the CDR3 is TGTGCAAGTCGCTTAGGACAGGGGGCCTGCGATGAGCAGTTCTTC. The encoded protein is CASRLGQGACDEQFF.

This CDR3 reads CASSDLGQGGVREHF. The CDR3 bases are TGTGCCAGCAGTGATCTAGGACAGGGAGGGGTTCGGGAACATTTT. The chain combines TRBV6-1 with TRBJ1-5; TRBD1 agrees at 8 bases. The germline V gene has CDR1 MNHNS and CDR2 SASEGT. The J segment lost 16 bases and the V segment lost 3 bases, leaving 17 bases of the junction unmatched. This CDR3 is 15 amino acids long.